The 20 T cell receptor beta chains listed next were all sequenced from one sample in a study of CD8+ T cells in alopecia areata. TCR sequencing used cDNA made by reverse transcription of extracted RNA. Repertoires were generated with immunoSEQ multiplex PCR, while TCRdb's copy carries only in-frame clones and drops some. This table holds some 120,000 clones, about 51% found once. The sample comprised NKG2D-low CD8+ T cells sorted from blood. Every receptor here comes from a human donor with alopecia areata.

The sample holds a few counts of this clone. The chain uses TRBV29-1 and TRBJ1-1; 8 positions match TRBD1. The CDR3 extends over 12 amino acids. Germline V gene lookup returns CDR1 SQVTM and CDR2 ANQGSEA. After removal of 3 bases from V and 6 bases from J, the junction contained 3 bases not matched to a gene. This chain's CDR3 is CSVDQGASEAFF. In DNA, the CDR3 is TGCAGCGTTGACCAGGGGGCTTCTGAAGCTTTCTTT.

The chain couples TRBV30 to TRBJ1-1; no firm D call. Trimming removed 2 bases at V and 3 bases at J, with 13 bases between. This CDR3 comprises 14 residues. Germline CDR1 and CDR2: GTSNPN and SVGIG (reference sequence). The CDR3 bases are TGTGCCTGGAGTTCGGCCCGTTTCGACACTGAAGCTTTCTTT. It specifies CAWSSARFDTEAFF. The full variable domain, completed using reference TRBV30 and TRBJ1-1, is SQTIHQWPATLVQPVGSPLSLECTVEGTSNPNLYWYRQAAGRGLQLLFYSVGIGQISSEVPQNLSASRPQDRQFILSSKKLLLSDSGFYLCAWSSARFDTEAFFGQGTRLTVV.

The genes are TRBV30 and TRBJ2-3, with TRBD1 matching over 7 bases. In germline, CDR1 is GTSNPN, CDR2 SVGIG (reference sequence). CDR3 length: 14 residues. J lost 2 bases, V lost 4 bases, and 6 bases had no gene match. The CDR3 sequence is CAWTDREYTDTQYF. The CDR3 DNA reads as TGTGCCTGGACCGACAGGGAATACACAGATACGCAGTATTTT.

This clone was seen a few times. V usage is TRBV4-3 and J usage is TRBJ2-6, with D perhaps matching TRBD2 (6 bases). Germline-derived CDR1 and CDR2 are LGHNA and YSLEER. The CDR3 is 17 amino acids. V was trimmed by 0 bases and J by 3 bases, leaving 12 bases between them. The CDR3 spells CASSQDLGGSGANVLTF. CDR3 nucleotide sequence: TGCGCCAGCAGCCAAGATCTGGGGGGAAGTGGGGCCAACGTCCTGACTTTC.

The chain couples TRBV29-1 to TRBJ1-1; D possibly corresponds to TRBD1 (5 bases). The CDR3 loop spans 13 amino acids. Trimming took off 3 bases at V and 0 bases at J, with 8 bases between the two ends. CDR1 and CDR2 (germline): SQVTM, ANQGSEA. CDR3: CSVDSGLNTEAFF. The CDR3 DNA sequence: TGCAGCGTTGACTCAGGGTTGAACACTGAAGCTTTCTTT.

The V gene is TRBV4-1, the J gene TRBJ2-7; D remains unclear. Germline-derived CDR1 and CDR2 are MGHRA and YSYEKL. The CDR3 runs 13 residues. V was pared by 1 base and J by 2 bases, with 6 bases between. CDR3 nucleotides: TGCGCCAGCAGCCAAGGGATCGCCTACGAGCAGTACTTC. Residues: CASSQGIAYEQYF.

The V gene is TRBV13, the J gene TRBJ2-4, with unresolved D. Germline V gene sequence: CDR1 PRHDT, CDR2 FYEKMQ (reference sequence). The V end was cut by 5 bases, the J end by 6 bases, with 8 bases between. The length of the CDR3 is 12 residues. CDR3 region: CASSVGTNIQYF. The CDR3 DNA reads TGTGCCAGCAGCGTGGGAACAAACATTCAGTACTTC.

V gene TRBV9 combines with J gene TRBJ2-7; D is undetermined. Trimming left V 0 bases short and J 3 bases short, with 7 bases between. Germline CDR1 reads SGDLS; CDR2 reads YYNGEE. This CDR3 region has 13 residues. The CDR3 is CASSVAPVYEQYF. Here the CDR3 DNA reads TGTGCCAGCAGCGTAGCTCCCGTCTACGAGCAGTACTTC. The full variable domain, in which reference TRBV9 and TRBJ2-7 provide the parts outside the CDR3, is DSGVTQTPKHLITATGQRVTLRCSPRSGDLSVYWYQQSLDQGLQFLIQYYNGEERAKGNILERFSAQQFPDLHSELNLSSLELGDSALYFCASSVAPVYEQYFGPGTRLTVT.

The J gene is TRBJ2-7, the V gene TRBV29-1; 10 nucleotides line up with TRBD1. V dropped 6 bases and J dropped 3; count of bases not matched to a gene: 8. The CDR3 is 14 amino acids. Germline loops: CDR1 SQVTM, CDR2 ANQGSEA. The CDR3 loop is CSVLYGDRGYEQYF. DNA of the CDR3: TGCAGCGTCCTCTACGGGGACAGGGGCTACGAGCAGTACTTC.

This clone was observed a few times. The chain joins TRBV29-1 to TRBJ2-7; the match to TRBD2 covers 12 bases. The germline gives CDR1 SQVTM, CDR2 ANQGSEA. J gave up 3 bases and V 5 bases, and 11 bases lay outside the gene matches. The CDR3 is made up of 16 amino acids. The chain's CDR3 is CSVRLAGVGRSYEQYF. The DNA of the CDR3 is TGCAGCGTTAGACTAGCGGGAGTTGGCAGAAGCTACGAGCAGTACTTC.

The chain couples TRBV27 to TRBJ2-7, with 9 positions matching TRBD1. The V gene's germline CDR1 is MNHEY and CDR2 SMNVEV (reference sequence). The J segment lost 6 bases and the V segment lost 5 bases, leaving 5 bases of the junction unmatched. The CDR3 spans 13 residues. CDR3 bases: TGTGCCAGCAGTGTCGGACAGGGGTTCGAGCAGTACTTC. Its translation: CASSVGQGFEQYF.

This clone turned up a few times. This chain joins TRBV19 and TRBJ2-6, with no clear D. The length of the CDR3 is 15 residues. The germline gives CDR1 LNHDA, CDR2 SQIVND (reference sequence). V dropped 3 bases and J dropped 2 bases, with 8 bases sitting between them. The CDR3 protein is CASSIEVAGANVLTF. Here the CDR3 DNA reads TGTGCCAGTAGTATTGAGGTTGCTGGGGCCAACGTCCTGACTTTC.

The rearrangement joins TRBV9 to TRBJ2-7, with 7 bases lining up with TRBD1. CDR1 and CDR2 (germline): SGDLS, YYNGEE. V lost 4 bases and J lost 2; bases outside the gene matches: 12. CDR3 length: 16 residues. The CDR3 loop reads CASSTNRDSETYEQYF. CDR3 coding DNA: TGTGCCAGCAGCACGAACCGGGACAGCGAGACCTACGAGCAGTACTTC. The full variable domain, its missing parts supplied by reference TRBV9 and TRBJ2-7, is DSGVTQTPKHLITATGQRVTLRCSPRSGDLSVYWYQQSLDQGLQFLIQYYNGEERAKGNILERFSAQQFPDLHSELNLSSLELGDSALYFCASSTNRDSETYEQYFGPGTRLTVT.

The DNA of the CDR3 is TGTGCCAGCAGGGATCACAGGGGGGAGCGGGACGCAGATACGCAGTATTTT. Protein sequence: CASRDHRGERDADTQYF. The genes are TRBV25-1 and TRBJ2-3; D possibly corresponds to TRBD1 (8 bases). V was pared by 6 bases and J by 4 bases, with 23 bases between. The CDR3 loop spans 17 amino acids. The germline V gene has CDR1 MGHDK and CDR2 SYGVNS.

This clone was detected a few times. The chain recombines TRBV7-9 with TRBJ2-1; no reliable D call. The CDR3 has 12 residues. The germline gives CDR1 SEHNR, CDR2 FQNEAQ (reference sequence). The V end lost 1 base, the J end lost 6 bases, and 4 bases lay between the germline ends. For the CDR3, the DNA is TGTGCCAGCAGCTTAGGAGCCAATGAGCAGTTCTTC. As protein: CASSLGANEQFF.

This clone was detected only a few times. This chain links TRBV28 with TRBJ2-4; weak D call: TRBD2 (6 bases). The V gene's germline CDR1 is MDHEN and CDR2 SYDVKM. Trimming removed 5 bases from V and 8 bases from J, with 7 bases in between. This CDR3 region has 11 residues. The CDR3 coding sequence is TGTGCCAGCAGTCCGGGGGACATTCAGTACTTC. Its translation is CASSPGDIQYF.

V is TRBV27 and J is TRBJ1-2; 9 bases are shared with TRBD1. After removal of 6 bases from V and 8 bases from J, the junction contained 7 bases not matched to a gene. Per germline, CDR1 MNHEY and CDR2 SMNVEV (reference sequence). The CDR3 runs to 13 residues. CDR3 bases: TGTGCCAGCAGGTTACAGGGGGCGCGGGGCTACACCTTC. Translating gives CASRLQGARGYTF.

This chain links TRBV25-1 with TRBJ1-2; D gene unclear. CDR1 and CDR2 from the germline V gene are MGHDK and SYGVNS. CDR3 size: 12 residues. V gave up 8 bases and J gave up 2 bases, with 9 bases separating them. The CDR3 loop reads CASSVGNYGYTF. As DNA, the CDR3 is TGTGCCAGCTCCGTCGGGAACTATGGCTACACCTTC.

This clone was picked up a small number of times. Other DNA sequences within the sample encode an identical CDR3. V gene TRBV29-1 combines with J gene TRBJ2-7, with D perhaps matching TRBD1 (5 bases). The CDR3 is made up of 11 amino acids. Germline V gives CDR1 SQVTM, CDR2 ANQGSEA. Trimming pared 6 bases from V and 4 bases from J, leaving 10 bases between. CDR3 nucleotides: TGCAGCGTCGTTACAGGTTACGAGCAGTACTTC. Protein: CSVVTGYEQYF.

The rearrangement uses TRBV28 and TRBJ1-1; tentative D call: TRBD1 (6 bases). V shed 5 bases and J shed 8 bases, with 15 bases lying between them. The CDR3 totals 13 residues. Germline CDR1 is MDHEN and CDR2 is SYDVKM. In DNA form, the CDR3 reads TGTGCCAGCAGTCCACAGGGATTCGAGGAAGCTTTCTTT. Its protein is CASSPQGFEEAFF.